The clone carrying this T cell receptor beta chain was picked up many times. Its antigen is not known. MiXCR was run by TCRdb on the RACE reads, yielding one entry per CDR3 protein. The table shows about 52,000 distinct CDR3 sequences, with approximately 9.9% occurring only once. The sample belongs to a study of human T cells and chemical hapten exposure. The study's findings and limits: DPC sensitization left the count of TCRs above 1 in 1000 unchanged.

Documented time point: patch test 3, about 24 weeks after DPC sensitization. Treatment defined: therapeutic diphenylcyclopropenone sensitization with weekly scalp DPC. V shed 0 bases and J shed 1 base, with 12 bases lying between them. CDR1 DFQATT and CDR2 SNEGSKA come from the germline V gene (reference sequence). The length of the CDR3 is 15 residues. Material: whole blood, obtained in connection with sensitization to the hapten diphenylcyclopropenone (DPC). The V gene is TRBV20-1, the J gene TRBJ1-1; D remains unclear. This TCR was recovered from a woman aged 40-49 years with alopecia areata. Some clones in this sample may be carry-over from other donors' samples. CDR3 in DNA: TGCAGTGCTAGAGATCGTCGGTCGGCGAACACTGAAGCTTTCTTT. Translating gives CSARDRRSANTEAFF.